This T cell receptor (beta chain) stems from a study of identical twins. TCRdb recomputed calls from the 5' RACE reads with MiXCR, one row per CDR3 protein. The table lists under 350,000 distinct CDR3 sequences, over 8.5% of them singletons, with approximately 6.5% in the top ten. This clonotype occurred many times. Its antigen is unidentified. Study results and limitations: Some out-of-frame alpha sequences were shared by twins, and these showed excess low generation probability. Conclusions were based on cross-sectional statistical analysis, without following the same donors.

Donors were all healthy Caucasians. Another study also made use of these data, one on yellow fever vaccine responses in identical twins. From that study: It has been reported that, in twins, the vaccine T cell response seemed partly convergent and partly personalized.

The receptor was isolated from a woman aged 18-29 years in good health. Material for sequencing was CD8+ T cells sorted from blood.

The CDR3 coding sequence is TGCGCCAGCAGCCAAGAAATCCAGTTTGGTGAAAAACTGTTTTTT. Amino acids: CASSQEIQFGEKLFF. This chain joins TRBV4-3 and TRBJ1-4; D is unclear. V was trimmed by 0 bases and J by 7 bases, leaving 12 bases between them. The CDR3 spans 15 residues. Germline CDR1 LGHNA, CDR2 YSLEER.